A selection of T cell receptor beta chains follows, all from one sample in a study of blood T cell repertoires in COVID-19. The assay was immunoSEQ multiplex PCR, and TCRdb's table has in-frame clones only and misses some. There are about 130,000 clones in the sample; more than 70% occur only once, and about an eighth lies in the top ten. Sequencing was performed on peripheral blood. The source is a woman younger than 45 who had recovered from COVID-19. Each CDR3 is given with its conserved first and last residue. A D gene is named only where the DNA matches it firmly. Expanded clones are given a class, and other clones once, few, many or no size at all.

D gene: .
clone size: few
V gene: TRBV5-1
J gene: TRBJ2-3
CDR3 protein: CASSQLRDTQYF
CDR3 DNA: TGCGCCAGCAGCCAACTTCGGGATACGCAGTATTTT

D gene: TRBD2
clone size: once
V gene: TRBV2
J gene: TRBJ2-1
CDR3 protein: CASSSRLAGGNEQFF
CDR3 DNA: TGTGCCAGCAGTAGCAGACTAGCGGGGGGCAATGAGCAGTTCTTC

D gene: .
clone size: .
V gene: TRBV29-1
J gene: TRBJ2-7
CDR3 protein: CSVGTSSYEQYF
CDR3 DNA: TGCAGCGTTGGCACATCCTCCTACGAGCAGTACTTC

D gene: .
clone size: .
V gene: TRBV30
J gene: TRBJ1-3
CDR3 protein: CAWSPSLVSSGNTIYF
CDR3 DNA: TGTGCCTGGAGTCCCTCCCTGGTCAGCTCTGGAAACACCATATATTTT

D gene: TRBD1
clone size: .
V gene: TRBV30
J gene: TRBJ1-4
CDR3 protein: CAWSVLRGQTEKLFF
CDR3 DNA: TGTGCCTGGAGTGTGCTCAGGGGGCAAACTGAAAAACTGTTTTTT

D gene: TRBD1
clone size: .
V gene: TRBV29-1
J gene: TRBJ1-1
CDR3 protein: CSVEDRVGTEAFF
CDR3 DNA: TGCAGCGTTGAGGACAGGGTGGGTACTGAAGCTTTCTTT

D gene: TRBD2
clone size: once
V gene: TRBV2
J gene: TRBJ2-7
CDR3 protein: CASSSGRGLAKGEQYF
CDR3 DNA: TGTGCCAGCAGCTCCGGGAGGGGACTAGCAAAGGGCGAGCAGTACTTC

D gene: TRBD1
clone size: .
V gene: TRBV9
J gene: TRBJ2-1
CDR3 protein: CASSVTGASYNEQFF
CDR3 DNA: TGTGCCAGCAGCGTGACAGGGGCCTCCTACAATGAGCAGTTCTTC

D gene: .
clone size: .
V gene: TRBV5-6
J gene: TRBJ1-1
CDR3 protein: CASRGVNTEAFF
CDR3 DNA: TGTGCCAGCAGGGGAGTGAACACTGAAGCTTTCTTT

D gene: TRBD2
clone size: .
V gene: TRBV10-2
J gene: TRBJ2-1
CDR3 protein: CASSPTSATYNEQFF
CDR3 DNA: TGCGCCAGCAGTCCAACTAGCGCGACCTACAATGAGCAGTTCTTC

D gene: TRBD2
clone size: .
V gene: TRBV5-4
J gene: TRBJ2-7
CDR3 protein: CASSQGLAANSYEQYF
CDR3 DNA: TGTGCCAGCAGCCAAGGACTAGCGGCCAACTCCTACGAGCAGTACTTC

D gene: .
clone size: .
V gene: TRBV5-1
J gene: TRBJ2-2
CDR3 protein: CASSLVTVTGELFF
CDR3 DNA: TGCGCCAGCAGCTTGGTGACAGTTACCGGGGAGCTGTTTTTT

D gene: TRBD1
clone size: .
V gene: TRBV5-4
J gene: TRBJ2-7
CDR3 protein: CASSLVGQGAEQYF
CDR3 DNA: TGTGCCAGCAGCTTGGTTGGACAGGGGGCTGAGCAGTACTTC

D gene: TRBD2
clone size: .
V gene: TRBV5-5
J gene: TRBJ2-2
CDR3 protein: CASSLTGGNTGELFF
CDR3 DNA: TGTGCCAGCAGCTTGACGGGGGGTAACACCGGGGAGCTGTTTTTT

D gene: .
clone size: .
V gene: TRBV2
J gene: TRBJ1-2
CDR3 protein: CASSVWGGQFKGYTF
CDR3 DNA: TGTGCCAGCAGTGTATGGGGGGGGCAGTTCAAAGGCTACACCTTC

D gene: TRBD2
clone size: .
V gene: TRBV9
J gene: TRBJ2-3
CDR3 protein: CASSVGLLKREGRDTQYF
CDR3 DNA: TGTGCCAGCAGCGTAGGCCTTTTGAAGCGGGAGGGCCGTGATACGCAGTATTTT

D gene: .
clone size: .
V gene: TRBV19
J gene: TRBJ2-6
CDR3 protein: CASTNQDSGANVLTF
CDR3 DNA: TGTGCCAGTACGAATCAGGACTCTGGGGCCAACGTCCTGACTTTC

D gene: TRBD1
clone size: .
V gene: TRBV6-5
J gene: TRBJ1-4
CDR3 protein: CASSYWGQQGEKLFF
CDR3 DNA: TGTGCCAGCAGTTACTGGGGACAGCAAGGGGAAAAACTGTTTTTT

D gene: TRBD1
clone size: .
V gene: TRBV11-1
J gene: TRBJ2-7
CDR3 protein: CASSLTGAAYEQYF
CDR3 DNA: TGTGCCAGCAGCTTAACAGGGGCAGCCTACGAGCAGTACTTC

D gene: .
clone size: medium-sized
V gene: TRBV6-5
J gene: TRBJ1-2
CDR3 protein: CASRQNRAVFYGYTF
CDR3 DNA: TGTGCCAGCAGACAAAACAGAGCCGTATTCTATGGCTACACCTTC

D gene: .
clone size: .
V gene: TRBV20-1
J gene: TRBJ2-7
CDR3 protein: CSASMAVSYEQYF
CDR3 DNA: TGCAGTGCTAGTATGGCCGTATCCTACGAGCAGTACTTC

D gene: TRBD1
clone size: .
V gene: TRBV18
J gene: TRBJ1-1
CDR3 protein: CASSPPGQGITEAFF
CDR3 DNA: TGTGCCAGCTCACCACCGGGACAGGGGATCACTGAAGCTTTCTTT

D gene: .
clone size: .
V gene: TRBV7-2
J gene: TRBJ1-3
CDR3 protein: CASSLPLQGLGGNTIYF
CDR3 DNA: TGTGCCAGCAGCTTACCTCTGCAGGGGCTGGGGGGAAACACCATATATTTT

D gene: TRBD2
clone size: .
V gene: TRBV3-1/TRBV3-2
J gene: TRBJ2-1
CDR3 protein: CASSLGLGPNEQFF
CDR3 DNA: TGTGCCAGCAGCCTAGGACTAGGCCCTAATGAGCAGTTCTTC

D gene: .
clone size: few
V gene: TRBV5-1
J gene: TRBJ1-2
CDR3 protein: CASSLTSPNYGGYTF
CDR3 DNA: TGCGCCAGCAGCTTGACCAGTCCTAACTATGGAGGCTACACCTTC

D gene: .
clone size: .
V gene: TRBV9
J gene: TRBJ2-7
CDR3 protein: CASSVGGDEQYF
CDR3 DNA: TGTGCCAGCAGCGTAGGGGGGGACGAGCAGTACTTC

D gene: TRBD1
clone size: .
V gene: TRBV14
J gene: TRBJ1-2
CDR3 protein: CASSQAGTGWAGYTF
CDR3 DNA: TGTGCCAGCAGCCAAGCCGGGACAGGTTGGGCTGGCTACACCTTC

D gene: .
clone size: few
V gene: TRBV5-1
J gene: TRBJ2-6
CDR3 protein: CATSPGQVSSGANVLTF
CDR3 DNA: TGCGCCACCTCTCCGGGACAAGTTAGCTCTGGGGCCAACGTCCTGACTTTC

D gene: TRBD2
clone size: .
V gene: TRBV11-2
J gene: TRBJ2-2
CDR3 protein: CASSPPGAGGYTGELFF
CDR3 DNA: TGTGCCAGCAGCCCCCCCGGGGCGGGGGGATACACCGGGGAGCTGTTTTTT

D gene: .
clone size: .
V gene: TRBV29-1
J gene: TRBJ2-3
CDR3 protein: CSVAFPTSSTDTQYF
CDR3 DNA: TGCAGCGTCGCCTTTCCTACTAGTAGCACAGATACGCAGTATTTT

D gene: .
clone size: once
V gene: TRBV27
J gene: TRBJ2-7
CDR3 protein: CASGYPGFSYEQYF
CDR3 DNA: TGTGCCAGCGGTTATCCGGGATTCTCCTACGAGCAGTACTTC

D gene: .
clone size: .
V gene: TRBV28
J gene: TRBJ1-2
CDR3 protein: CASSLYLSGYTF
CDR3 DNA: TGTGCCAGCAGTTTATACCTTAGTGGCTACACCTTC

D gene: TRBD1
clone size: .
V gene: TRBV10-3
J gene: TRBJ1-3
CDR3 protein: CAISDPGTASGNTIYF
CDR3 DNA: TGTGCCATCAGTGACCCTGGGACAGCCTCTGGAAACACCATATATTTT

D gene: .
clone size: .
V gene: TRBV19
J gene: TRBJ1-2
CDR3 protein: CASSPRWESSGYTF
CDR3 DNA: TGTGCCAGTAGTCCCAGGTGGGAGTCTTCTGGCTACACCTTC

D gene: TRBD1
clone size: .
V gene: TRBV6-5
J gene: TRBJ1-1
CDR3 protein: CASSIQGITEAFF
CDR3 DNA: TGTGCCAGCAGCATACAGGGGATCACTGAAGCTTTCTTT

D gene: TRBD2
clone size: .
V gene: TRBV5-1
J gene: TRBJ2-1
CDR3 protein: CASSRSGSYEQFF
CDR3 DNA: TGCGCCAGCAGCAGAAGCGGGAGCTATGAGCAGTTCTTC

D gene: TRBD2
clone size: .
V gene: TRBV2
J gene: TRBJ2-2
CDR3 protein: CASSELAGGPGELFF
CDR3 DNA: TGTGCCAGCAGTGAACTAGCGGGGGGCCCCGGGGAGCTGTTTTTT

D gene: .
clone size: .
V gene: TRBV2
J gene: TRBJ1-1
CDR3 protein: CASSGRTDSPEAFF
CDR3 DNA: TGTGCCAGCAGTGGGAGGACAGATTCTCCTGAAGCTTTCTTT

D gene: .
clone size: .
V gene: TRBV19
J gene: TRBJ1-2
CDR3 protein: CASSIETSYGYTF
CDR3 DNA: TGTGCCAGTAGTATAGAAACAAGCTATGGCTACACCTTC

D gene: TRBD2
clone size: .
V gene: TRBV2
J gene: TRBJ2-2
CDR3 protein: CASSSTSGGTGTGELFF
CDR3 DNA: TGTGCCAGCAGTTCGACTAGCGGGGGGACTGGGACCGGGGAGCTGTTTTTT

D gene: .
clone size: .
V gene: TRBV18
J gene: TRBJ1-2
CDR3 protein: CASSDAGANYGYTF
CDR3 DNA: TGTGCCAGCTCAGATGCAGGGGCTAACTATGGCTACACCTTC

D gene: .
clone size: .
V gene: TRBV5-1
J gene: TRBJ1-2
CDR3 protein: CASRESMEGAYGYTF
CDR3 DNA: TGCGCCAGCAGGGAGTCAATGGAGGGAGCTTATGGCTACACCTTC

D gene: .
clone size: .
V gene: TRBV10-2
J gene: TRBJ2-2
CDR3 protein: CASVGETGELFF
CDR3 DNA: TGCGCCTCTGTCGGGGAAACCGGGGAGCTGTTTTTT

D gene: TRBD1
clone size: .
V gene: TRBV29-1
J gene: TRBJ2-5
CDR3 protein: CSVEGSGTGLQETQYF
CDR3 DNA: TGCAGCGTTGAAGGGTCCGGGACAGGCCTACAAGAGACCCAGTACTTC

D gene: TRBD2
clone size: .
V gene: TRBV18
J gene: TRBJ2-7
CDR3 protein: CASSLGLAGTYEQYF
CDR3 DNA: TGTGCCAGCTCACTAGGACTAGCGGGAACCTACGAGCAGTACTTC

D gene: TRBD1
clone size: .
V gene: TRBV19
J gene: TRBJ1-3
CDR3 protein: CASSSAGTGGFNTIYF
CDR3 DNA: TGTGCCAGTAGTAGCGCCGGGACAGGGGGCTTTAACACCATATATTTT

D gene: .
clone size: .
V gene: TRBV3-1/TRBV3-2
J gene: TRBJ2-4
CDR3 protein: CASSQSTFNIQYF
CDR3 DNA: TGTGCCAGCAGCCAAAGCACTTTTAACATTCAGTACTTC

D gene: .
clone size: .
V gene: TRBV6-5
J gene: TRBJ1-2
CDR3 protein: CASTGGAGYGYTF
CDR3 DNA: TGTGCCAGCACGGGCGGGGCTGGCTATGGCTACACCTTC

D gene: .
clone size: .
V gene: TRBV6-1
J gene: TRBJ1-2
CDR3 protein: CASSEDQYGYTF
CDR3 DNA: TGTGCCAGCAGTGAAGACCAGTATGGCTACACCTTC

D gene: TRBD1
clone size: .
V gene: TRBV6-1
J gene: TRBJ2-5
CDR3 protein: CASSEPGGTETQYF
CDR3 DNA: TGTGCCAGCAGTGAACCAGGGGGCACGGAGACCCAGTACTTC

D gene: .
clone size: .
V gene: TRBV29-1
J gene: TRBJ2-1
CDR3 protein: CSAVMEDYNEQFF
CDR3 DNA: TGCAGCGCCGTCATGGAGGACTACAATGAGCAGTTCTTC

D gene: .
clone size: few
V gene: TRBV27
J gene: TRBJ2-7
CDR3 protein: CASSASERLLEQYF
CDR3 DNA: TGTGCCAGCAGCGCCAGTGAGCGCCTACTGGAGCAGTACTTC

D gene: TRBD1
clone size: .
V gene: TRBV5-4
J gene: TRBJ1-1
CDR3 protein: CASRDRANTEAFF
CDR3 DNA: TGTGCCAGCAGGGACAGGGCGAACACTGAAGCTTTCTTT

D gene: .
clone size: .
V gene: TRBV27
J gene: TRBJ2-2
CDR3 protein: CASSFSGAGELFF
CDR3 DNA: TGTGCCAGCAGTTTTTCAGGGGCCGGGGAGCTGTTTTTT

D gene: .
clone size: .
V gene: TRBV11-2
J gene: TRBJ2-5
CDR3 protein: CASSSYRVEETQYF
CDR3 DNA: TGTGCCAGCAGCTCCTACAGGGTGGAAGAGACCCAGTACTTC